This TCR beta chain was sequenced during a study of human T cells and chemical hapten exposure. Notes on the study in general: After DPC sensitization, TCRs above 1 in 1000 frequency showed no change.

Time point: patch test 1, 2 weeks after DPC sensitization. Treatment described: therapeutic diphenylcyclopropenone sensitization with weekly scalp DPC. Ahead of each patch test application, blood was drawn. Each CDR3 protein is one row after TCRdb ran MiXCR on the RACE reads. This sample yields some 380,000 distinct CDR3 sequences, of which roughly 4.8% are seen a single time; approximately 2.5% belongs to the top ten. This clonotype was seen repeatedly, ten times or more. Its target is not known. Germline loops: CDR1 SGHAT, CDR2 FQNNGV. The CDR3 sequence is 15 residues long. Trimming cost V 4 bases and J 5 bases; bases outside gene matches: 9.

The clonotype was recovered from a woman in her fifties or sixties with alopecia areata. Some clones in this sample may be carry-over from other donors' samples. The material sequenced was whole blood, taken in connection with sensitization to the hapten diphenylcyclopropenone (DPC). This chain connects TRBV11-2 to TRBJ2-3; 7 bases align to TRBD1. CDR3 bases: TGTGCCAGCAGCTCTACTCAGGGGGAAGGAGATACGCAGTATTTT. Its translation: CASSSTQGEGDTQYF.